This entry concerns a single T cell receptor (beta chain). As yet, its antigen is unknown. The entry originates in a study of cytomegalovirus exposure and HLA in healthy donors. Points from the study as a whole: Further analysis was carried out later, and it showed several of the most significant clusters appearing linked to common viral pathogens. Only CMV serostatus was available as immune exposure information.

Amplification used 60 Vbeta primers and 13 Jbeta primers. Sequencing used immunoSEQ multiplex PCR; TCRdb keeps in-frame clones, though not all of them. The top ten hold more than 2.5% of the sample, which has around 140,000 clones, approximately 82% seen once. Donors were ostensibly healthy at sampling, although undocumented immune exposures were probable. The receptor was isolated from a young man in good health and CMV-seropositive. The sample was PBMCs.

CDR3 residues: CATSPEGTAYNEQFF. The CDR3 nucleotides are TGTGCCACTTCCCCGGAGGGGACAGCTTACAATGAGCAGTTCTTC. The chain couples TRBV2 to TRBJ2-1, with D possibly matching TRBD1 (7 bases). CDR1 SNHLY and CDR2 FYNNEI come from the germline V gene. This CDR3 has 15 amino acids. The V and J ends lost 10 bases and 4 bases respectively, with 20 bases between them.